The entry below describes one T cell receptor beta chain. This sample was taken from a study of radiotherapy plus CTLA-4 blockade in lung cancer. CDR1 MGHDK and CDR2 SYGVNS come from the germline V gene. Deletions cut 6 bases from V and 4 bases from J, with 22 bases between. The CDR3 runs to 16 residues. Assay: immunoSEQ multiplex PCR; the TCRdb copy retains only in-frame clones and omits some. The sample carries about 66,000 clones, about 85% recorded once. This sample comprised peripheral blood, obtained from a patient treated with radiotherapy plus ipilimumab. The clonotype originates from a human donor with non-small cell lung cancer who had a partial response to radiotherapy plus ipilimumab. The chain employs TRBV25-1 and TRBJ2-7; maybe TRBD1 (7 bases). The CDR3 loop reads CASSNLGQAGKYEQYF. For the CDR3, the DNA is TGTGCCAGCAGCAACCTCGGACAGGCGGGGAAGTACGAGCAGTACTTC.